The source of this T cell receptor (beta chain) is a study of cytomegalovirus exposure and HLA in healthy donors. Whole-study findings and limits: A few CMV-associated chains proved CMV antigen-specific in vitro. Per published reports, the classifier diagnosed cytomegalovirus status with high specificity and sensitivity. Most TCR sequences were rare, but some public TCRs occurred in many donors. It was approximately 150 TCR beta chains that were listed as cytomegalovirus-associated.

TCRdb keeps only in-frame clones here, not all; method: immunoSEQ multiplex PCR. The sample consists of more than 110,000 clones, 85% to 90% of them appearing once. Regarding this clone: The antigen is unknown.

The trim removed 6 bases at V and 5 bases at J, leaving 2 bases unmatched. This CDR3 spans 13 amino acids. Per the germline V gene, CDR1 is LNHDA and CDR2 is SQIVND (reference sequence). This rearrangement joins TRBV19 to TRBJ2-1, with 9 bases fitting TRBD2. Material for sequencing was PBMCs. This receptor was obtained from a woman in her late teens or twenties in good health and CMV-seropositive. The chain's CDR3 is CASSRTSDNEQFF. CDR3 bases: TGTGCCAGTAGCCGGACTAGCGACAATGAGCAGTTCTTC.